This record concerns one T cell receptor beta chain sequence. Its antigen is unidentified. It was with 60 Vbeta and 13 Jbeta primers that the PCR ran. TCRdb's copy holds only in-frame clones and misses some; the assay was immunoSEQ multiplex PCR. In the table there are approximately 120,000 clones, about 76% of which are singletons. Germline CDR1 is SGHRS and CDR2 is YFSETQ. There are 17 residues in the CDR3. Between the trimmed V and J ends, which lost 4 bases and 1 base, there was a span of 19 bases. The data are from a study of cytomegalovirus exposure and HLA in healthy donors. Study-wide points: Versus the roughly 670-donor mean, an Asian-associated ancestry cluster reportedly showed fewer N-insertions in a later analysis. CMV serostatus alone was available as immune exposure information. In a later analysis, at a false discovery rate of 0.05, approximately 16,000 TCR beta sequences matched HLA alleles. The classifier reportedly diagnosed cytomegalovirus status with high specificity and sensitivity.

The receptor comes from a woman in her forties in good health and CMV-seropositive. The source material was PBMCs. The chain has TRBV5-1 and TRBJ2-3; weak D call: TRBD1 (7 bases). The CDR3 DNA reads as TGCGCCAGCAGCCTCCCCGTACAGGGGACTGGCACAGATACGCAGTATTTT. Translation: CASSLPVQGTGTDTQYF.